A single sample is the source of the 27 T cell receptor beta chains below, sequenced in a study of T cells in Graves' hyperthyroidism and ophthalmopathy. The CDR3 regions of TCR beta were amplified from RNA transcripts. During a first-round RT-PCR of the TCR CDR3, the HTBI primer set was used. TCRdb itself ran the multiplex PCR reads through MiXCR, one entry per CDR3 protein. The sample carries over 250,000 distinct CDR3 sequences, approximately 21% recorded once. The specimen was blood. The source is a man aged 30-40 years with Graves' ophthalmopathy.

This clonotype was seen at least ten times. The chain links TRBV20-1 to TRBJ2-7, with 9 bases aligning to TRBD1. The CDR3 runs 14 residues. The germline gives CDR1 DFQATT, CDR2 SNEGSKA (reference sequence). Germline trimming cut 6 bases from V and 5 bases from J; bases unmatched to any gene: 11. In DNA form, the CDR3 reads TGCAGTGCCGTCCCGGGACAGGGTCCCGACGAGCAGTACTTC. Encoded protein: CSAVPGQGPDEQYF.

The chain links TRBV12-3 or TRBV12-4 to TRBJ2-1, with unresolved D. The CDR3 runs 13 residues. Trimming shortened V by 5 bases and J by 7 bases, and 12 bases separated the two germline ends. CDR3 loop: CASSHPARNEQFF. The CDR3 DNA reads TGTGCCAGCAGTCACCCCGCTAGGAATGAGCAGTTCTTC.

The chain uses TRBV6-1 and TRBJ1-4; D is ambiguous. The V end was cut by 6 bases, the J end by 8 bases, with 7 bases between. CDR3 length: 11 amino acids. Germline lookup yields CDR1 MNHNS and CDR2 SASEGT. CDR3 amino acids: CASRREEKLFF. For the CDR3, the DNA is TGTGCCAGCAGGAGGGAAGAAAAACTGTTTTTT.

Regarding this clonotype: A much larger clone lies one base from this, so it may be a read error. This rearrangement joins TRBV9 to TRBJ2-1; a possible D gene is TRBD2 (6 bases). Germline CDR1 and CDR2: SGDLS and YYNGEE. V lost 0 bases and J 4 bases, leaving 17 bases between the germline ends. The CDR3 consists of 17 residues. The CDR3, as DNA: TGTGCCAGCAGCGTAGAGTTCCGGCCGGCGGGATACAATGAGCAGTTCTTC. Amino acid sequence: CASSVEFRPAGYNEQFF. Full variable domain (remainder filled in from reference TRBV9 and TRBJ2-1): DSGVTQTPKHLITATGQRVTLRCSPRSGDLSVYWYQQSLDQGLQFLIQYYNGEERAKGNILERFSAQQFPDLHSELNLSSLELGDSALYFCASSVEFRPAGYNEQFFGPGTRLTVL.

The table lists this clonotype with a few counts. The chain recombines TRBV6-6 with TRBJ2-7; no clear D gene. Germline V CDR1 and CDR2: MNHNY, SVGAGI (reference sequence). The ends were cut back, 2 bases at V and 5 bases at J, with 16 bases in the middle. The CDR3 consists of 15 residues. This chain's CDR3 is CASSYLGSFPHEQYF. CDR3 DNA: TGTGCCAGCAGTTACCTCGGATCTTTCCCCCACGAGCAGTACTTC.

The gene calls are TRBV6-1 and TRBJ1-1; tentative D call: TRBD1 (5 bases). CDR3 length: 13 residues. CDR1 MNHNS and CDR2 SASEGT come from the germline V gene. With 5 bases removed from V and 8 bases from J, the gap between germline ends came to 15 bases. The CDR3 protein is CASSTRGELEAFF. CDR3 DNA sequence: TGTGCCAGCAGTACACGGGGGGAGTTAGAAGCTTTCTTT.

This clonotype was picked up many times. The chain joins TRBV28 to TRBJ1-2, with a possible D match to TRBD1 (6 bases). V was shortened by 8 bases and J by 7 bases, with 14 bases between the two germline ends. This CDR3 spans 12 amino acids. The germline CDR1 and CDR2 sequences are MDHEN and SYDVKM. DNA of the CDR3: TGTGCCAGCTCGTGGGGGGCGTTTGGCTACACCTTC. This encodes CASSWGAFGYTF.

This clonotype was recorded once. This chain links TRBV20-1 with TRBJ1-3; 10 positions match TRBD1. CDR1 is DFQATT and CDR2 is SNEGSKA in the germline V gene (reference sequence). There are 15 residues in the CDR3. The CDR3 loop reads CGLRDRGQPGNTIYF. The CDR3 region has the DNA TGCGGGCTCCGGGACAGGGGCCAACCTGGAAACACCATATATTTT.

In this sample, this clonotype turned up a few times. V is TRBV5-1 and J is TRBJ1-2, with a weak D call TRBD1 (5 bases). Per the germline V gene, CDR1 is SGHRS and CDR2 is YFSETQ. The CDR3 covers 15 residues. V was clipped by 0 bases and J by 7 bases, with 16 bases between them. The chain's CDR3 is CASSLAADSRSGYTF. CDR3 nucleotides: TGCGCCAGCAGCTTGGCCGCCGACAGTCGAAGTGGCTACACCTTC.

This chain connects TRBV19 to TRBJ1-5, with 10 bases lining up with TRBD1. CDR3 length: 16 amino acids. Per germline, CDR1 LNHDA and CDR2 SQIVND (reference sequence). J was trimmed by 3 bases and V by 5 bases; bases with no gene match: 7. The CDR3 loop reads CASSRDRGGNNQPQHF. The CDR3 DNA is TGTGCCAGTAGTCGGGACAGGGGAGGAAACAATCAGCCCCAGCATTTT.

This chain joins TRBV11-2 and TRBJ1-1; D remains unclear. V was shortened by 5 bases and J by 6 bases, with 19 bases between the two germline ends. Germline assignment: CDR1 SGHAT and CDR2 FQNNGV. CDR3 length: 15 residues. The CDR3 nucleotides are TGTGCCAGCAGCCCTAACGACCTAAAACCTCCTGAAGCTTTCTTT. It specifies CASSPNDLKPPEAFF.

The sample holds a few counts of this clonotype. The chain employs TRBV12-3 or TRBV12-4 and TRBJ2-2; TRBD1 agrees at 8 bases. With V trimmed by 4 bases and J by 5 bases, 6 bases remained unmatched. CDR3 length: 15 amino acids. The CDR3 sequence is CASSSGTGLTGELFF. Here the CDR3 DNA reads TGTGCCAGCAGTTCCGGGACAGGTTTAACCGGGGAGCTGTTTTTT.

This clonotype was detected ten times or more. The rearrangement joins TRBV28 to TRBJ2-3; 7 bases are shared with TRBD2. The CDR3 contains 15 residues. The V segment lost 8 bases and the J segment 1 base; nucleotides outside the gene matches: 9. In germline, CDR1 is MDHEN, CDR2 SYDVKM. In nucleotides, the CDR3 is TGTGCCAGCGGGCTTTCTCTAGCGGGCACAGATACGCAGTATTTT. Translated: CASGLSLAGTDTQYF.

The chain joins TRBV5-1 to TRBJ2-5; D call uncertain. V lost 1 base, J lost 5 bases, and 15 bases lay in between. The CDR3 length is 15 residues. The germline gives CDR1 SGHRS, CDR2 YFSETQ. The CDR3 region is CASSLFRPREETQYF. CDR3 sequence (DNA): TGCGCCAGCAGCTTGTTTAGGCCCCGCGAGGAGACCCAGTACTTC. The full variable domain, rest sourced from reference TRBV5-1 and TRBJ2-5, is KAGVTQTPRYLIKTRGQQVTLSCSPISGHRSVSWYQQTPGQGLQFLFEYFSETQRNKGNFPGRFSGRQFSNSRSEMNVSTLELGDSALYLCASSLFRPREETQYFGPGTRLLVL.

This sequence joins TRBV2 and TRBJ2-3; 9 positions match TRBD2. The CDR3 is 13 amino acids. The germline gives CDR1 SNHLY, CDR2 FYNNEI. Trimming at V came to 7 bases and at J to 4 bases, leaving 3 bases not matched to a gene. Here the CDR3 DNA reads TGTGCCAGCACGGCGGGAGGGGCAGATACGCAGTATTTT. It encodes CASTAGGADTQYF.

There are many counts of this clonotype. Written as DNA, the CDR3 is TGTGCCAGCAGTTTAGGGGGACACACGAACACTGAAGCTTTCTTT. Its protein is CASSLGGHTNTEAFF. This chain uses TRBV12-3 or TRBV12-4 with TRBJ1-1, with a weak D call TRBD1 (6 bases). The germline V and J ends were trimmed by 1 base and 1 base, with 10 bases remaining between them. The CDR3 is 15 amino acids.

This clonotype showed up many times. The rearrangement uses TRBV6-1 and TRBJ2-7; tentative D call: TRBD1 (5 bases). CDR1 is MNHNS, CDR2 SASEGT, per germline. V was cut by 5 bases and J by 3 bases, with 17 bases left in between. This CDR3 is 15 amino acids long. CDR3 in amino acids: CASSYARQPGYEQYF. DNA for the CDR3: TGTGCCAGCAGTTACGCGAGACAGCCAGGCTACGAGCAGTACTTC.

This clonotype has a handful of counts. The chain has TRBV9 and TRBJ2-3; no definite D call. The CDR3 has 13 amino acids. V lost 7 bases to trimming and J lost 2 bases, with 11 bases between them. Per the germline V gene, CDR1 is SGDLS and CDR2 is YYNGEE. The DNA for the CDR3 is TGTGCCAGCCAGGCGGCTTCCACAGATACGCAGTATTTT. Translated: CASQAASTDTQYF.

This clonotype has ten or more counts. V gene TRBV18 combines with J gene TRBJ1-1, with TRBD1 matching over 9 bases. Germline loops: CDR1 KGHSH, CDR2 LQKENI. Losses at the gene ends were 6 bases for V and 8 bases for J; bases not matched to a gene: 7. CDR3 length equals 13 residues. The CDR3 spells CASSHPGQGEAFF. The CDR3 coding sequence is TGTGCCAGCTCGCATCCGGGACAGGGAGAAGCTTTCTTT. Drawing the rest from reference TRBV18 and TRBJ1-1, the complete variable domain is NAGVMQNPRHLVRRRGQEARLRCSPMKGHSHVYWYRQLPEEGLKFMVYLQKENIIDESGMPKERFSAEFPKEGPSILRIQQVVRGDSAAYFCASSHPGQGEAFFGQGTRLTVV.

There are many counts of this clonotype. The V and J genes are TRBV5-1 and TRBJ2-3; D is tentatively TRBD1 or TRBD2 (6 bases each). This CDR3 contains 14 residues. Trimming cost V 4 bases and J 1 base, with 10 bases left between them. CDR1 and CDR2 from the germline V gene are SGHRS and YFSETQ. The CDR3 loop is CASSPEGGTDTQYF. DNA for the CDR3: TGCGCCAGCAGCCCGGAGGGGGGCACAGATACGCAGTATTTT.

This clonotype was picked up many times. The V gene is TRBV20-1, the J gene TRBJ2-5, with D tentatively TRBD1 (6 bases). The CDR3 contains 12 residues. Deletions cut 5 bases from V and 3 bases from J, with 10 bases between. Per the germline V gene, CDR1 is DFQATT and CDR2 is SNEGSKA (reference sequence). The CDR3 loop is CSAWGQEETQYF. The CDR3 coding sequence is TGCAGTGCTTGGGGACAAGAAGAGACCCAGTACTTC.

This clonotype showed up just a few times. The J gene is TRBJ1-4, the V gene TRBV28, with D perhaps TRBD1 (5 bases). The V gene lost 6 bases and the J gene lost 5 bases, with 10 bases spanning the gap. Per the germline V gene, CDR1 is MDHEN and CDR2 is SYDVKM. The CDR3 is 13 residues long. CDR3 sequence (DNA): TGTGCCAGCAGGGTTGGGGGAAATGAAAAACTGTTTTTT. It yields the protein CASRVGGNEKLFF. Drawing the rest from reference TRBV28 and TRBJ1-4, the complete variable domain is DVKVTQSSRYLVKRTGEKVFLECVQDMDHENMFWYRQDPGLGLRLIYFSYDVKMKEKGDIPEGYSVSREKKERFSLILESASTNQTSMYLCASRVGGNEKLFFGSGTQLSVL.

There are a few counts of this clonotype. The J gene is TRBJ1-2, the V gene TRBV6-1; possibly TRBD1 for D (6 bases). Trimming left V 5 bases short and J 8 bases short, with 21 bases between. The CDR3 consists of 15 residues. CDR1 and CDR2 from the germline V gene are MNHNS and SASEGT. The CDR3 DNA sequence: TGTGCCAGCAGTCAGACAGGAGATCTATGGGTGGGCTACACCTTC. Translated, it gives CASSQTGDLWVGYTF.

This chain links TRBV11-3 with TRBJ2-1; D is possibly TRBD1 (6 bases). The CDR3 contains 14 residues. CDR1 is SGHNT, CDR2 YENEEA, per germline. V lost 2 bases and J lost 6, with 11 bases in between. The CDR3: CASSLRGTGNEQFF. The CDR3 DNA reads as TGTGCCAGCAGCTTAAGGGGGACGGGCAATGAGCAGTTCTTC.

In its sample, this clonotype was seen a few times. The chain recombines TRBV6-5 with TRBJ2-7, with D possibly being TRBD1 (6 bases). Per the germline V gene, CDR1 is MNHEY and CDR2 is SVGAGI. This CDR3 spans 15 amino acids. The ends were cut back, 0 bases at V and 4 bases at J, with 13 bases in the middle. CDR3 loop: CASSYSLQGRYEQYF. The CDR3 DNA reads as TGTGCCAGCAGTTACTCGCTACAGGGCAGGTACGAGCAGTACTTC.

The sample holds a few counts of this clonotype. This chain uses TRBV13 with TRBJ2-2; D remains ambiguous. Trimming left V 5 bases short and J 2 bases short, with 12 bases between. The germline gives CDR1 PRHDT, CDR2 FYEKMQ (reference sequence). The CDR3 is 15 amino acids. The CDR3 region is CASSPRAPNTGELFF. The CDR3 DNA sequence: TGTGCCAGCAGCCCCCGGGCACCCAACACCGGGGAGCTGTTTTTT.

This clonotype was observed many times. The V and J genes are TRBV20-1 and TRBJ2-7; TRBD2 matches 8 bases. The CDR3 consists of 13 residues. CDR1 is DFQATT, CDR2 SNEGSKA, per germline (reference sequence). As DNA, the CDR3 is TGCAGAACCTGGGGACTAGTATATTCCGAGCAGTACTTC. Its protein is CRTWGLVYSEQYF.